The next 5 T cell receptor beta chains were all read from a single sample in a study of T cell responses to AZD1222 COVID-19 vaccine. Clones were sequenced by immunoSEQ multiplex PCR, and TCRdb holds only the in-frame ones, with some missing. The profile shows 70,000 to 85,000 clones, about 82% of them singletons. Material: peripheral blood, obtained on day 0 of AZD1222 vaccination. The receptors derive from an adult in good health.

This clone was observed a handful of times. The V gene is TRBV7-8, the J gene TRBJ2-1; TRBD2 might be the D (6 bases). This CDR3 spans 14 amino acids. Germline V lookup: CDR1 SGHVS, CDR2 FQNEAQ. Between the trimmed V and J ends, which lost 3 bases and 8 bases, there was a span of 14 bases. The CDR3 region is CASSLDYGIDEQFF. CDR3 bases: TGTGCCAGCAGCTTGGACTATGGAATCGATGAGCAGTTCTTC.

The rearrangement uses TRBV7-9 and TRBJ1-5, with 7 nucleotides matching TRBD1. Germline values: CDR1 SEHNR, CDR2 FQNEAQ (reference sequence). The CDR3 consists of 12 residues. Trimming cost V 6 bases and J 6 bases; bases outside gene matches: 2. The CDR3 DNA sequence: TGTGCCAGCAGGGCAGGGGGTCAGCCCCAGCATTTT. This gives the protein CASRAGGQPQHF.

This clone was seen a single time. V gene TRBV27 combines with J gene TRBJ2-6; possible D gene TRBD1, 7 bases. The CDR3 is 19 amino acids. The V gene lost 5 bases and the J gene lost 0 bases, with 20 bases spanning the gap. Per germline, CDR1 MNHEY and CDR2 SMNVEV (reference sequence). The CDR3 DNA follows: TGTGCCAGCAGTGCCCCGCGGGACAGCTACGGCTCTGGGGCCAACGTCCTGACTTTC. Encoded protein: CASSAPRDSYGSGANVLTF.

The sample holds a few counts of this clone. The rearrangement joins TRBV4-1 to TRBJ2-3; no definite D call. Trimming pared 2 bases from V and 0 bases from J, leaving 3 bases between. Germline assignment: CDR1 MGHRA and CDR2 YSYEKL. The CDR3 is made up of 13 amino acids. The CDR3 DNA reads TGCGCCAGCAGCCAATATAGCACAGATACGCAGTATTTT. It specifies CASSQYSTDTQYF.

V usage is TRBV5-1 and J usage is TRBJ1-1; tentative D call: TRBD1 (5 bases). Trimming pared 0 bases from V and 9 bases from J, leaving 24 bases between. This CDR3 spans 17 amino acids. Germline lookup yields CDR1 SGHRS and CDR2 YFSETQ. This CDR3 is CASSLAPSGTNPVQAFF. DNA for the CDR3: TGCGCCAGCAGCTTGGCCCCGTCCGGGACTAACCCCGTCCAAGCTTTCTTT.